This TCR beta chain was recorded in a study of T cells in Graves' hyperthyroidism and ophthalmopathy. What was amplified from RNA transcripts were TCR beta CDR3 regions. HTBI primers were used for first-round RT-PCR of the TCR CDR3. Each CDR3 protein is one row after TCRdb ran MiXCR on the multiplex PCR reads. This table holds approximately 620,000 distinct CDR3 sequences, about 15% found once. CDR1 is SNHLY, CDR2 FYNNEI, per germline. V dropped 10 bases and J dropped 2 bases, with 14 bases sitting between them. The CDR3 runs to 13 residues. This clonotype was observed many times. Material: blood. The receptor was isolated from a woman in her thirties with Graves' hyperthyroidism that later progressed to Graves' ophthalmopathy. V and J are TRBV2 and TRBJ1-1, with TRBD1 as a possible D gene (5 bases). The CDR3 DNA follows: TGTGCCACCCCAGGGCCAGGAAACACTGAAGCTTTCTTT. Encoded protein: CATPGPGNTEAFF. Supplemented by reference TRBV2 and TRBJ1-1, the full variable domain reads EPEVTQTPSHQVTQMGQEVILRCVPISNHLYFYWYRQILGQKVEFLVSFYNNEISEKSEIFDDQFSVERPDGSNFTLKIRSTKLEDSAMYFCATPGPGNTEAFFGQGTRLTVV.